The 12 T cell receptor beta chains listed next were all sequenced from one sample in a study of cytomegalovirus exposure and HLA in healthy donors (dated by TCRdb to between 2016 and 2019). Library method: the immunoSEQ multiplex PCR assay. Entries here come from immuneACCESS through TCRdb and include only in-frame sequences with V and J called. Some clones fail to appear in such tables; in the studies checked, an unresolved V gene covers under half of the shortfall, and the cause of the remainder is unknown. This sample comprises fewer than 150,000 clones, around 88% of them detected only once. The ten top clones hold 7% to 9% of the sample. Sample: PBMCs. The receptors here all came from a woman under 30 in good health and CMV-seropositive.

This chain links TRBV4-1 with TRBJ1-2; 9 bases are a match to TRBD1. CDR1 and CDR2 (germline): MGHRA, YSYEKL. J was trimmed by 5 bases and V by 0 bases; bases with no gene match: 4. This CDR3 is 15 amino acids long. This CDR3 is CASSQDAGQGYGYTF. The DNA of the CDR3 is TGCGCCAGCAGCCAAGATGCGGGACAGGGATATGGCTACACCTTC.

The chain uses TRBV13 and TRBJ1-1, with 7 positions matching TRBD1. This CDR3 has 14 amino acids. Germline CDR1 reads PRHDT; CDR2 reads FYEKMQ (reference sequence). V shed 3 bases and J 0 bases; nucleotides not matched to a gene: 1. The DNA of the CDR3 is TGTGCCAGCAGCTTGGGACAGTTGAACACTGAAGCTTTCTTT. Protein sequence: CASSLGQLNTEAFF.

The chain joins TRBV5-6 to TRBJ2-3; 8 positions match TRBD2. Germline V gene sequence: CDR1 SGHDT, CDR2 YYEEEE. V trimming: 2 bases; J trimming: 1 base; junction bases outside the gene matches: 3. CDR3 length: 15 residues. The CDR3 nucleotides are TGTGCCAGCAGCTTACGACTAGCGCGCACAGATACGCAGTATTTT. Translated: CASSLRLARTDTQYF.

The chain's CDR3 is CASSLSYGANVLTF. The CDR3 bases are TGTGCCAGCAGCTTGTCCTATGGGGCCAACGTCCTGACTTTC. The genes are TRBV5-6 and TRBJ2-6; D uncertain. V lost 1 base and J lost 3, with 5 bases in between. This CDR3 spans 14 amino acids. Germline CDR1 is SGHDT and CDR2 is YYEEEE.

The V and J genes are TRBV7-3 and TRBJ2-1, with TRBD1 matching 10 bases. From germline, CDR1 is SGHTA and CDR2 FQGTGA. J gave up 7 bases and V 4 bases, and 1 base lay outside the gene matches. The CDR3 spans 13 residues. The CDR3 sequence: CASSWTGGNEQFF. As DNA, the CDR3 is TGTGCCAGCAGCTGGACAGGGGGAAATGAGCAGTTCTTC.

This clone was seen only a few times. CDR3 nucleotide sequence: TGTGCCAGCGGCGGGTTCGGACAGGGGAACTACGAGCAGTACTTC. Protein: CASGGFGQGNYEQYF. The chain links TRBV28 to TRBJ2-7; 9 bases match TRBD1. The CDR3 covers 15 residues. After removal of 8 bases from V and 3 bases from J, the junction contained 11 bases not matched to a gene. The V gene's germline CDR1 is MDHEN and CDR2 SYDVKM.

Only one count was recorded for this clone. This chain uses TRBV5-1 with TRBJ2-1; D is possibly TRBD2 (6 bases). The CDR3 sequence is 15 residues long. The germline CDR1 and CDR2 sequences are SGHRS and YFSETQ. Trimming took off 2 bases at V and 0 bases at J, with 9 bases between the two ends. Written as DNA, the CDR3 is TGCGCCAGCAGCTTCGCTAGCGCCTCCTACAATGAGCAGTTCTTC. Translated: CASSFASASYNEQFF.

The chain is built from TRBV5-1 and TRBJ2-7, with a possible D match to TRBD1 (5 bases). V dropped 4 bases and J dropped 5 bases, with 16 bases sitting between them. CDR3 length: 14 residues. The germline CDR1 and CDR2 sequences are SGHRS and YFSETQ. The CDR3 loop reads CASSQGTGPHEQYF. The CDR3 DNA is TGCGCCAGCAGCCAGGGCACAGGCCCCCACGAGCAGTACTTC.

This rearrangement joins TRBV14 to TRBJ2-1; TRBD1 matches at 8 bases. V gave up 4 bases and J gave up 7 bases; unmatched junction bases: 9. This CDR3 has 15 amino acids. CDR1 and CDR2 (germline): SGHDN, FVKESK. In nucleotides, the CDR3 is TGTGCCAGCAGCCGGATGCAGGGGGCTACGAATGAGCAGTTCTTC. It is translated as CASSRMQGATNEQFF. Full variable domain (rest looked up from reference TRBV14 and TRBJ2-1): EAGVTQFPSHSVIEKGQTVTLRCDPISGHDNLYWYRRVMGKEIKFLLHFVKESKQDESGMPNNRFLAERTGGTYSTLKVQPAELEDSGVYFCASSRMQGATNEQFFGPGTRLTVL.

This chain links TRBV5-1 with TRBJ2-2, with D possibly matching TRBD1 (6 bases). The V end lost 3 bases, the J end lost 6 bases, and 15 bases lay between the germline ends. This CDR3 comprises 15 residues. The V gene's germline CDR1 is SGHRS and CDR2 YFSETQ. CDR3 coding DNA: TGCGCCAGCAGCTGGTGGGCAGGGGTTGCCGGGGAGCTGTTTTTT. This encodes CASSWWAGVAGELFF. The variable domain in full, with the rest retrieved from reference TRBV5-1 and TRBJ2-2, is KAGVTQTPRYLIKTRGQQVTLSCSPISGHRSVSWYQQTPGQGLQFLFEYFSETQRNKGNFPGRFSGRQFSNSRSEMNVSTLELGDSALYLCASSWWAGVAGELFFGEGSRLTVL.

The chain combines TRBV2 with TRBJ1-1; D perhaps matches TRBD1 (6 bases). CDR1 SNHLY and CDR2 FYNNEI come from the germline V gene. This CDR3 is 12 amino acids long. Trimming removed 7 bases from V and 9 bases from J, with 15 bases in between. For the CDR3, the DNA is TGTGCCAGCAAGGTGGGGGGGCAGAAAGCTTTCTTT. The encoded protein is CASKVGGQKAFF. Full variable domain (rest looked up from reference TRBV2 and TRBJ1-1): EPEVTQTPSHQVTQMGQEVILRCVPISNHLYFYWYRQILGQKVEFLVSFYNNEISEKSEIFDDQFSVERPDGSNFTLKIRSTKLEDSAMYFCASKVGGQKAFFGQGTRLTVV.

The J gene is TRBJ2-7, the V gene TRBV7-9; the match to TRBD2 covers 14 bases. V lost 1 base and J lost 5; bases outside the gene matches: 10. CDR3 length: 18 amino acids. Germline V lookup: CDR1 SEHNR, CDR2 FQNEAQ (reference sequence). CDR3 DNA sequence: TGTGCCAGCAGCTTAGGATCGGGACTAGCGGGAGTGTTTCACGAGCAGTACTTC. This encodes CASSLGSGLAGVFHEQYF.